This T cell receptor (beta chain) was found in a study of T cells after yellow fever vaccination. Study information: Preparation used SMART-Seq v4 Ultra Low Input for the low-cell-number fractions.

CDR1 and CDR2 from the germline V gene are KGHSH and LQKENI. With 4 bases removed from V and 4 bases from J, the gap between germline ends came to 8 bases. The CDR3 totals 13 residues. This clonotype was picked up a small number of times. No antigen is known for it. The study's findings and limits: Though weaker, the secondary response peaked faster, on day 5 versus 15. At around 95% for CD4 and approximately 89% for CD8, most primary-vaccination clones showed up again after the booster.

TCRdb independently ran MiXCR on the 5' RACE reads; one entry per CDR3 protein. The sample lists a few hundred thousand distinct CDR3 sequences, about 4% occurring once. The chain carries TRBV18 and TRBJ1-5; D unclear. This TCR came from a man younger than 30 who received the YFV17D yellow fever vaccine. Material: PBMCs, obtained 5 days after the yellow fever booster vaccination. CDR3 bases: TGTGCCAGCTCACGCGCCACAAATCAGCCCCAGCATTTT. Protein product: CASSRATNQPQHF.